Listed below are T cell receptor beta chains from one sample, sequenced in a study of blood T cells in healthy people across ages. TCRdb re-analysed the 5' RACE reads in MiXCR, keeping a single row per CDR3 protein. The data hold 650,000 to 1,000,000 distinct CDR3 sequences, with 30% to 45% observed a single time. Material: blood. These receptors all come from a man aged 18 to 29 in good health. Both conserved end residues are part of each CDR3. The D gene is left open where the match is weak. Part of the rows lack a size; the others show once, few, many or a class for expanded clones.

TRBJ2-2	NA	TRBV4-3	NA	CASSQDGPAGYTGELFF	TGCGCCAGCAGCCAGGACGGACCGGCAGGTTACACCGGGGAGCTGTTTTTT
TRBJ2-7	few	TRBV5-1	NA	CASSGRADSSYNEQYF	TGCGCCAGCAGCGGGAGAGCCGATAGCTCCTACAATGAGCAGTACTTC
TRBJ1-1	NA	TRBV6-5	NA	CASCLLGNTEAFF	TGTGCCAGCTGTCTTCTCGGGAACACTGAAGCTTTCTTT
TRBJ2-1	NA	TRBV7-8	NA	CASSSRRGPNNEQFF	TGTGCCAGCAGCTCCAGGCGGGGGCCCAACAATGAGCAGTTCTTC
TRBJ2-5	NA	TRBV7-2	NA	CASSSYRVGETQYF	TGTGCCAGCAGCTCATACAGGGTCGGGGAGACCCAGTACTTC
TRBJ2-7	NA	TRBV28	NA	CASRPALSGNSYEQYF	TGTGCCAGCAGGCCGGCACTAAGCGGAAACTCCTACGAGCAGTACTTC
TRBJ1-1	NA	TRBV4-1	NA	CASSQDETASTEAFF	TGCGCCAGCAGCCAAGACGAGACAGCTTCCACTGAAGCTTTCTTT
TRBJ2-2	NA	TRBV7-3	NA	CATKEETGELFF	TGTGCCACGAAGGAAGAAACCGGGGAGCTGTTTTTT
TRBJ1-5	NA	TRBV29-1	TRBD1	CSVRTGVSNQPQHF	TGCAGCGTTCGGACAGGGGTTAGCAATCAGCCCCAGCATTTT
TRBJ2-3	NA	TRBV20-1	NA	CSARDNYRADTQYF	TGCAGTGCTAGAGATAATTACAGGGCAGATACGCAGTATTTT
TRBJ2-1	NA	TRBV3-1	NA	CASSQDQARLLHYNEQFF	TGTGCCAGCAGCCAAGATCAGGCTAGGCTCCTCCACTACAATGAGCAGTTCTTC
TRBJ1-1	few	TRBV29-1	NA	CSVEDRGGRQGVNTEAFF	TGCAGCGTTGAAGATCGCGGGGGTCGACAAGGGGTGAACACTGAAGCTTTCTTT
TRBJ2-5	few	TRBV28	TRBD1	CASSSNRGGYF	TGTGCCAGCAGTTCCAACAGGGGTGGGTACTTC
TRBJ1-2	many	TRBV5-6	NA	CARPRGANYGYTF	TGTGCCAGACCCCGAGGGGCTAACTATGGCTACACCTTC
TRBJ1-1	NA	TRBV6-6	NA	CASSYGPGRTEAFF	TGTGCCAGCAGTTACGGCCCTGGGAGAACTGAAGCTTTCTTT
TRBJ2-4	few	TRBV20-1	NA	CSALDGQKAKNIQYF	TGCAGTGCTCTCGATGGACAGAAAGCCAAAAACATTCAGTACTTC
TRBJ1-1	few	TRBV7-2	NA	CASTTPGGSLKNTEAFF	TGTGCCAGCACCACCCCCGGGGGTTCATTAAAAAACACTGAAGCTTTCTTT
TRBJ2-5	NA	TRBV5-1	TRBD1	CASSPQGVQETQYF	TGCGCCAGCAGCCCGCAGGGGGTTCAAGAGACCCAGTACTTC
TRBJ2-1	few	TRBV6-2/TRBV6-3	NA	CASSYSPGISSYNEQFF	TGTGCCAGCAGTTACTCCCCGGGAATCAGCTCCTACAATGAGCAGTTCTTC
TRBJ2-3	few	TRBV11-2	NA	CASSFAGRDADTQYF	TGTGCCAGCAGCTTCGCCGGCCGGGACGCAGATACGCAGTATTTT
TRBJ1-1	NA	TRBV9	NA	CASSVEGGTPEAFF	TGTGCCAGCAGCGTAGAGGGGGGGACACCCGAAGCTTTCTTT
TRBJ2-3	few	TRBV5-1	TRBD1	CASSLEGARSTDTQYF	TGCGCCAGCAGCTTAGAGGGGGCTAGAAGCACAGATACGCAGTATTTT
TRBJ1-5	NA	TRBV3-1	NA	CASSPLGVQPQHF	TGTGCCAGCAGCCCCCTGGGGGTTCAGCCCCAGCATTTT
TRBJ1-6	few	TRBV2	TRBD1	CASSDGRGDSPLHF	TGTGCCAGCAGTGATGGCAGGGGGGATTCACCCCTCCACTTT
TRBJ1-2	NA	TRBV7-9	NA	CASSLVSAPGGYTF	TGTGCCAGCAGCTTAGTATCAGCCCCCGGCGGCTACACCTTC
TRBJ2-3	few	TRBV12-5	NA	CASGRDSRTDTQYF	TGTGCTAGTGGGCGGGACAGCAGAACAGATACGCAGTATTTT
TRBJ2-3	NA	TRBV30	NA	CAWKLVGEDTQYF	TGTGCCTGGAAATTGGTCGGAGAAGATACGCAGTATTTT
TRBJ2-3	NA	TRBV28	NA	CASRTTDTQYF	TGTGCCAGCCGAACTACAGATACGCAGTATTTT
TRBJ2-1	few	TRBV30	TRBD1	CAWSALQGDEQFF	TGTGCCTGGAGTGCCTTACAGGGGGATGAGCAGTTCTTC
TRBJ2-3	many	TRBV5-6	TRBD1	CASSLLRGRTDTQYF	TGTGCCAGCAGCTTGTTGAGGGGGCGGACAGATACGCAGTATTTT
TRBJ1-2	NA	TRBV7-3	NA	CASSQTWGANYGYTF	TGTGCCAGCAGCCAAACCTGGGGGGCTAACTATGGCTACACCTTC
TRBJ1-5	few	TRBV27	NA	CATRSSYTYSNQPQHF	TGTGCCACCAGATCCTCGTACACCTATAGCAATCAGCCCCAGCATTTT
TRBJ1-2	NA	TRBV18	NA	CASSPLAGAAGYTF	TGTGCCAGCTCACCTCTCGCAGGGGCAGCTGGCTACACCTTC
TRBJ2-3	few	TRBV12-3/TRBV12-4	NA	CASSGPGSLKSTDTQYF	TGTGCCAGCAGTGGCCCAGGGAGTTTAAAGAGCACAGATACGCAGTATTTT
TRBJ2-7	NA	TRBV7-2	NA	CASSLLVQGTEQYF	TGTGCCAGCAGCTTACTCGTACAGGGAACCGAGCAGTACTTC
TRBJ1-5	few	TRBV4-2	NA	CASSQGREGNQPQHF	TGTGCCAGCAGCCAAGGTAGGGAGGGGAATCAGCCCCAGCATTTT
TRBJ2-7	few	TRBV12-3/TRBV12-4	TRBD1	CASSLRTGTRHEQYF	TGTGCCAGCAGTCTCAGGACAGGGACAAGGCATGAGCAGTACTTC
TRBJ2-7	NA	TRBV7-8	NA	CASSSGHSGGEQYF	TGTGCCAGCAGCAGCGGGCACTCGGGTGGCGAGCAGTACTTC
TRBJ2-3	NA	TRBV5-5	TRBD2	CASSWTSMDTQYF	TGTGCCAGCAGTTGGACTAGTATGGATACGCAGTATTTT
TRBJ1-5	NA	TRBV6-6	NA	CASSYGQDSNQPQHF	TGTGCCAGCAGTTACGGGCAGGATTCCAATCAGCCCCAGCATTTT
TRBJ2-2	NA	TRBV12-3/TRBV12-4	NA	CASSLPHKNTGELFF	TGTGCCAGCAGTTTACCACACAAGAACACCGGGGAGCTGTTTTTT
TRBJ2-2	NA	TRBV5-1	TRBD2	CASSTASGVNTGELFF	TGCGCCAGCAGCACCGCTAGCGGGGTGAACACCGGGGAGCTGTTTTTT
TRBJ1-4	NA	TRBV6-6	NA	CASSYTPGANEKLFF	TGTGCCAGCAGTTACACCCCAGGGGCGAATGAAAAACTGTTTTTT
TRBJ2-7	NA	TRBV4-3	NA	CAGSQAGLPYEQYF	TGCGCCGGCAGCCAAGCCGGGCTTCCCTACGAGCAGTACTTC
TRBJ1-6	few	TRBV25-1	NA	CASRDPSGGLNSPLHF	TGTGCCAGCAGGGATCCGTCGGGTGGGTTGAATTCACCCCTCCACTTT
TRBJ1-2	NA	TRBV5-1	NA	CASSSVGPRGYTF	TGCGCCAGCAGCTCAGTCGGGCCGAGGGGCTACACCTTC
TRBJ1-1	few	TRBV12-5	TRBD1	CASARQGGTEAFF	TGTGCTAGTGCCCGACAGGGCGGCACTGAAGCTTTCTTT
TRBJ1-1	few	TRBV14	NA	CASSQWGNTEAFF	TGTGCCAGCAGCCAATGGGGGAACACTGAAGCTTTCTTT
TRBJ1-2	NA	TRBV4-1	NA	CASSQVAADVDYGYTF	TGCGCCAGCAGCCAAGTCGCGGCAGACGTAGACTATGGCTACACCTTC